This T cell receptor beta chain emerged from a study of regulatory T cells in long-lasting Graves disease. Time point denoted: newly diagnosed GD, antithyroid drugs for less than 3 months. With RNA extracted from PBMCs as input, the TCR library was made. Findings and limits, study-wide: Preferential use of TRBV28, TRBJ1-2 and TRBJ2-5 was seen in persistent disease. Samples came from peripheral blood alone, without thyroid tissue.

Assembly of TCR beta libraries relied on iRepertoire HTBI primers together with Arm-PCR of CDR3 regions. Each CDR3 protein gets one entry after TCRdb re-called the multiplex PCR reads with MiXCR. The sample yields under 500,000 distinct CDR3 sequences, roughly 17% seen once. At least ten counts were recorded for this clonotype. Its antigen is as yet unknown. V was clipped by 1 base and J by 3 bases; unmatched bases: 5. Per germline, CDR1 SGHTA and CDR2 FQGNSA. This CDR3 region has 15 residues. These sequences were also reported in another study, on T cells in Graves' hyperthyroidism and ophthalmopathy. That source reports: Researchers defined stable Graves' hyperthyroidism as no ophthalmopathy progression within 18 months. In the first-round RT-PCR of the TCR CDR3, the HTBI primer set was used.

The genes are TRBV7-2 and TRBJ2-7, with TRBD1 identical over 8 bases. This receptor was obtained from a young woman with Graves disease. The sample here was peripheral blood mononuclear cells (PBMCs), taken at new diagnosis, from a patient treated with antithyroid drugs. The CDR3 region is CASSLESDRVYEQYF. The CDR3, as DNA: TGTGCCAGCAGCTTAGAATCGGACAGGGTCTACGAGCAGTACTTC.